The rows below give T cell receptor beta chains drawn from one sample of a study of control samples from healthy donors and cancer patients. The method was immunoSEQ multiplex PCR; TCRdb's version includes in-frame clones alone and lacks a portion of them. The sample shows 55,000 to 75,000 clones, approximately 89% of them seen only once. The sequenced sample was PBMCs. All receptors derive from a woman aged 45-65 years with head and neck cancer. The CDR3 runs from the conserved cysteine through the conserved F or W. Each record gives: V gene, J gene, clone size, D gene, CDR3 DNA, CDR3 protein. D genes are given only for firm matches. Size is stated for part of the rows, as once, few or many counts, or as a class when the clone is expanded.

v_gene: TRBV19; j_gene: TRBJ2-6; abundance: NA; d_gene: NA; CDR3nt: TGTGCATCGAGGGGGCGGAGGGCTGGGGCCAACGTCCTGACTTTC; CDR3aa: CASRGRRAGANVLTF
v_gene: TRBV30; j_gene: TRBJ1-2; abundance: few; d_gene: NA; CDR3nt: TGTGCCTGGAGTCGATCTAACTATGGCTACACCTTC; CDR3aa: CAWSRSNYGYTF
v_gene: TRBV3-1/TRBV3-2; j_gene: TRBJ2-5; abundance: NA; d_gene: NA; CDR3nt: TGTGCCAGCAGCCAAGGGAGGGCAGGGGGTTACGAGACCCAGTACTTC; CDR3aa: CASSQGRAGGYETQYF
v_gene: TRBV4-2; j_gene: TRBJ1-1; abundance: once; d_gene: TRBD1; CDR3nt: TGTGCCAGCAGCCAAGATGGGGCAGGGGGGCGCACTGAAGCTTTCTTT; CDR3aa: CASSQDGAGGRTEAFF
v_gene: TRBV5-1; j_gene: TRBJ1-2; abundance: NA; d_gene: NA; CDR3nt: TGCGCCAGCAGCTCGACACTATCGCATGGCTACACCTTC; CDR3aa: CASSSTLSHGYTF
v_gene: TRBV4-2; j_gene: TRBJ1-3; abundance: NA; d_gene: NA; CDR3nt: TGTGCCAGCGGGGTCGGAGGATGGGATTCTGGAAACACCATATATTTT; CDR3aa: CASGVGGWDSGNTIYF
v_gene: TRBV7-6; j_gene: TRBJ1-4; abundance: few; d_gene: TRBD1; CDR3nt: TGTGCCAGCAGCTTAGGGCCCCGGGGACAGGGGATAGCAACTAATGAAAAACTGTTTTTT; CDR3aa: CASSLGPRGQGIATNEKLFF
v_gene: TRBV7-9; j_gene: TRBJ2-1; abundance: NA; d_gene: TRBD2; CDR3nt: TGTGCCAGCAGCTCTAGCGGGGCCTACTTCAATGAGCAGTTCTTC; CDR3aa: CASSSSGAYFNEQFF
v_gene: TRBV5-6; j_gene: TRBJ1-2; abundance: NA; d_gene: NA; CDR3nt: TGTGCCAGCAGTGAAGGGCAGAACTATGGCTACACCTTC; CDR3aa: CASSEGQNYGYTF
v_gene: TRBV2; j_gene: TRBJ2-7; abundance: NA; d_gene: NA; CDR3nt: TGTGCCAGCAGTCGGCAGGGGGGAACCTACGAGCAGTACTTC; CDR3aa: CASSRQGGTYEQYF
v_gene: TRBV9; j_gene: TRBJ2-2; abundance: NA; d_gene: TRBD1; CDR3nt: TGTGCCAGCAGCGTAGAGACGGACAGGGTCACCGGGGAGCTGTTTTTT; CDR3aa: CASSVETDRVTGELFF
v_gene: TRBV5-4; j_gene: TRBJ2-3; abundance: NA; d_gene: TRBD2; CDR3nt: TGTGCCAGCAGTTCCGGGACTAGCGGCACAGATACGCAGTATTTT; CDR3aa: CASSSGTSGTDTQYF
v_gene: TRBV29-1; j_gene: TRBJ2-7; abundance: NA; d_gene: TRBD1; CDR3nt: TGCAGCGCCCGGACAGGGCCCTACGAGCAGTACTTC; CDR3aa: CSARTGPYEQYF
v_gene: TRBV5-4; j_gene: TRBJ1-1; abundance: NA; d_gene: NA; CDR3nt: TGTGCCAGCAGCTTGGTAAGGGTAGGTCTTAACACTGAAGCTTTCTTT; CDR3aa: CASSLVRVGLNTEAFF
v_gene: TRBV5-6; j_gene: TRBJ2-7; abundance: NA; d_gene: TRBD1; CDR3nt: TGTGCCAGCAGCTTAACCGGGACAGGGGGTTGGGAGCAGTACTTC; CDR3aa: CASSLTGTGGWEQYF
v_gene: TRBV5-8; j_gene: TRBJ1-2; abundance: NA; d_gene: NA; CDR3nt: TGTGCCAGCCTCCCCGAGGACAGCGAGTACCCTTATGGCTACACCTTC; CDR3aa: CASLPEDSEYPYGYTF
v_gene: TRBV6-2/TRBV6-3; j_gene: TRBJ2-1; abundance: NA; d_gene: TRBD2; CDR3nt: TGTGCCAGCAGTTCCAGCGGGGGGTCCTACAATGAGCAGTTCTTC; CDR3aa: CASSSSGGSYNEQFF
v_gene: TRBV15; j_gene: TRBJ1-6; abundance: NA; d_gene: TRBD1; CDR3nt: TGTGCCACCAGCAGAGAACAGGGGGCGGGTCCCCTCCACTTT; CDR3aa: CATSREQGAGPLHF
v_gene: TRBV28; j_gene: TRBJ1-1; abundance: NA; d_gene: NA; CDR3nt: TGTGCCAGCAGCGAACACCCGAGAGGGAACACTGAAGCTTTCTTT; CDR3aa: CASSEHPRGNTEAFF
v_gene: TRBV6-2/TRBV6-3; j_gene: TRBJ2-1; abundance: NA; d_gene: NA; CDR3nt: TGTGCCAGCAGCCCCCATCCAGGGGCTGAGCAGTTCTTC; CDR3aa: CASSPHPGAEQFF
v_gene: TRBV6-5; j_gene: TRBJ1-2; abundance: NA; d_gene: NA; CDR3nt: TGTGCCAGCAGGACACAGAACTATGGCTACACCTTC; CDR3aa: CASRTQNYGYTF
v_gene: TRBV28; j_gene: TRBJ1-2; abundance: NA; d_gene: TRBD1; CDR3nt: TGTGCCAGCAGTCTCCTGGGGGACAGGGGCTATGGCTACACCTTC; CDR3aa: CASSLLGDRGYGYTF
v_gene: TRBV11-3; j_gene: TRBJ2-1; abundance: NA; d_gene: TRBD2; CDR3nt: TGTGCCAGCAGCCCGGGGGGGGGCGATGAGCAGTTCTTC; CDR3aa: CASSPGGGDEQFF
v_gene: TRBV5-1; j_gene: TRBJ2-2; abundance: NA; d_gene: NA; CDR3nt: TGCGCCAGCAGCTTGGTCGGGTATGACAACACCGGGGAGCTGTTTTTT; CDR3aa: CASSLVGYDNTGELFF
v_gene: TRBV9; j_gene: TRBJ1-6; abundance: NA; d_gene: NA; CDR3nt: TGTGCCAGCAGCAAAAGTGAATCACCCCTCCACTTT; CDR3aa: CASSKSESPLHF
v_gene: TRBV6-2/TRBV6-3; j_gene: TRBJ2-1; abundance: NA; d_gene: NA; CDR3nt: TGTGCCAGCAGCCCCGAGGGGGGGCGGGATGAGCAGTTCTTC; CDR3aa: CASSPEGGRDEQFF
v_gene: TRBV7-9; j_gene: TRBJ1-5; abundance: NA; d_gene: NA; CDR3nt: TGTGCCAGCAGCTTAGGGGGACATGGGCAGCCCCAGCATTTT; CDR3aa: CASSLGGHGQPQHF
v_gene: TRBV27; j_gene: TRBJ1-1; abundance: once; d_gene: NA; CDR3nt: TGTGCCAGCAGTTTACAAGGGATGGCGCGAAACACTGAAGCTTTCTTT; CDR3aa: CASSLQGMARNTEAFF
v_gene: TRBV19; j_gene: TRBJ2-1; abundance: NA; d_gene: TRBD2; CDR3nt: TGTGCCAGTAGTCGGACTAGCTCCAGCTCCTACAATGAGCAGTTCTTC; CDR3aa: CASSRTSSSSYNEQFF
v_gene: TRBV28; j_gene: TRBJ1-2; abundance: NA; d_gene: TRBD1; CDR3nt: TGTGCCAGCAGTTTCGGGCAGGGGGGGAGGTATGGCTACACCTTC; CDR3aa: CASSFGQGGRYGYTF
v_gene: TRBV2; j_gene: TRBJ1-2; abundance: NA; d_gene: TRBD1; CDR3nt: TGTGCCAGCAGCCCCGGGACAGGGGGCAGGGGCGGCTACACCTTC; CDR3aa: CASSPGTGGRGGYTF
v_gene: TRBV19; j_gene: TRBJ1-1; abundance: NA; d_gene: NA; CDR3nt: TGTGCCAGTAGTATAGTAGGAGGCGGGACTGAAGCTTTCTTT; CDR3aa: CASSIVGGGTEAFF